The TCR beta chain under discussion was sequenced for a study of blood T cell repertoires in COVID-19. With 5 bases removed from V and 4 bases from J, the gap between germline ends came to 8 bases. CDR1 and CDR2 (germline): DFQATT, SNEGSKA (reference sequence). The CDR3 is 11 amino acids. Sequenced by immunoSEQ multiplex PCR; TCRdb stores in-frame clones only, minus some. The sample has a few hundred thousand clones, 84% seen once. Sample: peripheral blood. The chain is built from TRBV20-1 and TRBJ1-2; D is unclear. The receptor's source is a man in his sixties with acute or convalescent COVID-19. The CDR3 DNA reads TGCAGTGCTCAGGCTTCCTATGGCTACACCTTC. Its protein is CSAQASYGYTF.